A single sample is the source of the 28 T cell receptor beta chains below, sequenced in a study of cytomegalovirus exposure and HLA in healthy donors. The PCR had 60 Vbeta and 13 Jbeta primers. Assay used: immunoSEQ multiplex PCR; TCRdb lists only in-frame clones, some missing. The table lists over 120,000 clones, around 75% of them singletons. Sequencing input: PBMCs. All receptors come from a man aged 25 to 40 in good health and CMV-seronegative.

With respect to this clone: One junction end does not reproduce the germline sequence, and a read error may be involved. The genes are TRBV28 and TRBJ1-2; D unresolved. The CDR3 runs 12 residues. Per germline, CDR1 MDHEN and CDR2 SYDVKM. CDR3 loop: CASSAPGRDEVF. The CDR3 bases are TGTGCCAGCAGTGCCCCTGGGCGGGATGAAGTTTTC.

DNA for the CDR3: TGTGCCAGCGGACTGAGGACAGGAGCCACAGATACGCAGTATTTT. Its protein is CASGLRTGATDTQYF. The V gene is TRBV2, the J gene TRBJ2-3, with 7 nucleotides matching TRBD1. V lost 8 bases and J lost 2; bases outside the gene matches: 10. The CDR3 spans 15 residues. CDR1 SNHLY and CDR2 FYNNEI come from the germline V gene.

This rearrangement joins TRBV25-1 to TRBJ1-1, with D possibly matching TRBD1 (5 bases). This CDR3 spans 14 amino acids. Germline V gives CDR1 MGHDK, CDR2 SYGVNS. V dropped 3 bases and J dropped 4 bases, with 12 bases sitting between them. This CDR3 reads CASSDIGQGTEAFF. The CDR3 coding sequence is TGTGCCAGCAGTGATATCGGGCAGGGCACTGAAGCTTTCTTT. The variable domain in full, with the rest retrieved from reference TRBV25-1 and TRBJ1-1, is EADIYQTPRYLVIGTGKKITLECSQTMGHDKMYWYQQDPGMELHLIHYSYGVNSTEKGDLSSESTVSRIRTEHFPLTLESARPSHTSQYLCASSDIGQGTEAFFGQGTRLTVV.

The V call is TRBV29-1, the J call TRBJ2-5; 7 bases match TRBD1. V lost 7 bases to trimming and J lost 4 bases; unmatched junction nucleotides: 6. This CDR3 region has 12 residues. CDR1 and CDR2 (germline): SQVTM, ANQGSEA. The CDR3 reads CSAVTGAETQYF. In nucleotides, the CDR3 is TGCAGCGCAGTAACAGGGGCAGAGACCCAGTACTTC.

This sequence joins TRBV4-2 and TRBJ2-3; D might be TRBD2 (6 bases). Trimming took 3 bases from V and 5 from J, leaving 15 bases between them. CDR1 and CDR2 from the germline V gene are LGHNA and YNFKEQ. This CDR3 comprises 15 residues. The CDR3, as DNA: TGTGCCAGCAGCCAGGCGTCTGGCGGGGTAGATACGCAGTATTTT. Translated: CASSQASGGVDTQYF.

The CDR3 is CAIAHGGGGYTF. The CDR3 region has the DNA TGTGCCATCGCGCATGGGGGCGGTGGCTACACCTTC. This rearrangement joins TRBV6-6 to TRBJ1-2, with D perhaps matching TRBD1 (6 bases). This CDR3 region has 12 residues. Trimming shortened V by 10 bases and J by 7 bases, and 16 bases separated the two germline ends. Germline V gives CDR1 MNHNY, CDR2 SVGAGI (reference sequence).

The CDR3 region is CASSVGQGARLGTGELFF. CDR3 nucleotide sequence: TGTGCCAGCAGCGTGGGACAGGGGGCGCGGTTGGGAACCGGGGAGCTGTTTTTT. J is TRBJ2-2 and V is TRBV9; 12 bases align to TRBD1. The V segment lost 2 bases and the J segment 5 bases; nucleotides outside the gene matches: 10. The CDR3 extends over 18 amino acids. Germline V gene data show CDR1 as SGDLS and CDR2 as YYNGEE.

V usage is TRBV19 and J usage is TRBJ2-2; a weak D match, TRBD2 (5 bases). The CDR3 is 15 residues long. V was pared by 3 bases and J by 1 base, with 9 bases between. In germline, CDR1 is LNHDA, CDR2 SQIVND (reference sequence). In DNA, the CDR3 is TGTGCCAGTAGTATTGCCGGGATGAACACCGGGGAGCTGTTTTTT. Translating it yields CASSIAGMNTGELFF.

The chain employs TRBV7-8 and TRBJ2-7; weak D call: TRBD1 (5 bases). Between the trimmed V and J ends, which lost 5 bases and 0 bases, there was a span of 14 bases. CDR1 SGHVS and CDR2 FQNEAQ come from the germline V gene. The CDR3 is made up of 15 amino acids. The CDR3 loop reads CASSPRRGYSYEQYF. Written as DNA, the CDR3 is TGTGCCAGCAGCCCCCGAAGGGGCTACTCCTACGAGCAGTACTTC.

The chain couples TRBV19 to TRBJ2-3; tentative D call: TRBD2 (6 bases). CDR1 LNHDA and CDR2 SQIVND come from the germline V gene (reference sequence). Trimming left V 5 bases short and J 0 bases short, with 12 bases between. There are 15 residues in the CDR3. CDR3 coding DNA: TGTGCCAGTAGTCGGGTCCTAGCGAGCACAGATACGCAGTATTTT. As protein: CASSRVLASTDTQYF.

In its sample, this clone was seen many times. The chain combines TRBV2 with TRBJ1-3; D uncertain. The CDR3 length is 13 residues. The germline V gene has CDR1 SNHLY and CDR2 FYNNEI. Trimming removed 9 bases from V and 0 bases from J, with 9 bases in between. The chain's CDR3 is CASASFSGNTIYF. The CDR3 region has the DNA TGTGCCAGTGCCAGTTTCTCTGGAAACACCATATATTTT.

The chain recombines TRBV12-5 with TRBJ2-7; D is ambiguous. The V end lost 1 base, the J end lost 0 bases, and 10 bases lay between the germline ends. Germline loops: CDR1 LGHNT, CDR2 FRNRAP. The CDR3 runs to 15 residues. The CDR3 DNA reads as TGTGCTAGTGGTTTGGGACACCTGAGCTCCTACGAGCAGTACTTC. This sequence encodes CASGLGHLSSYEQYF.

The J gene is TRBJ2-3, the V gene TRBV7-9; 7 nucleotides agree with TRBD1. From germline, CDR1 is SEHNR and CDR2 FQNEAQ (reference sequence). This CDR3 contains 12 residues. V gave up 7 bases and J gave up 12 bases; unmatched junction bases: 10. CDR3 in amino acids: CASTLPGTVQYF. CDR3 DNA sequence: TGTGCCAGCACCCTACCCGGGACAGTACAGTATTTT.

This rearrangement joins TRBV11-2 to TRBJ2-1; 11 positions match TRBD2. The V gene end was trimmed by 5 bases and the J gene end by 7 bases; junction bases not matched to a gene: 4. Germline CDR1 is SGHAT and CDR2 is FQNNGV. The CDR3 loop spans 14 amino acids. The CDR3 loop is CASSGLAGQNEQFF. The CDR3 nucleotides read TGTGCCAGCAGCGGACTAGCGGGTCAGAATGAGCAGTTCTTC.

The rearrangement joins TRBV7-2 to TRBJ2-1; the match to TRBD2 covers 8 bases. J lost 3 bases, V lost 3 bases, and 1 base had no gene match. The germline V gene has CDR1 SGHTA and CDR2 FQGNSA. This CDR3 has 14 amino acids. In nucleotides, the CDR3 is TGTGCCAGCAGCTTCAGCGGGGGCTACAATGAGCAGTTCTTC. Translating it yields CASSFSGGYNEQFF.

This clone is a singleton in its sample. This rearrangement joins TRBV7-3 to TRBJ2-3; D unclear. The V end was cut by 5 bases, the J end by 4 bases, with 16 bases between. CDR3 length: 15 residues. CDR1 and CDR2 from the germline V gene are SGHTA and FQGTGA. CDR3 sequence (DNA): TGTGCCAGCAGCCCCAGCTACCTAAGCGCAGATACGCAGTATTTT. Protein product: CASSPSYLSADTQYF.

This chain joins TRBV6-5 and TRBJ2-7, with 10 bases fitting TRBD2. Losses at the gene ends were 2 bases for V and 3 bases for J; bases not matched to a gene: 4. The germline V gene encodes CDR1 MNHEY and CDR2 SVGAGI. The CDR3 extends over 15 amino acids. CDR3 in amino acids: CASSYGTSGIYEQYF. The CDR3 nucleotides are TGTGCCAGCAGTTACGGCACTAGCGGGATCTACGAGCAGTACTTC.

This clone was recorded once. The chain is built from TRBV13 and TRBJ1-2; 8 bases agree with TRBD1. The CDR3 is 15 amino acids. The trim removed 4 bases at V and 4 bases at J, leaving 8 bases unmatched. CDR1 PRHDT and CDR2 FYEKMQ come from the germline V gene (reference sequence). In DNA, the CDR3 is TGTGCCAGCAGCTCCCGACAGGGGAGTAGCTATGGCTACACCTTC. This encodes CASSSRQGSSYGYTF. Variable domain in full (rest from reference TRBV13 and TRBJ1-2): AAGVIQSPRHLIKEKRETATLKCYPIPRHDTVYWYQQGPGQDPQFLISFYEKMQSDKGSIPDRFSAQQFSDYHSELNMSSLELGDSALYFCASSSRQGSSYGYTFGSGTRLTVV.

This rearrangement joins TRBV18 to TRBJ1-1; tentatively, D is TRBD1 (6 bases). V lost 3 bases and J lost 2, with 10 bases in between. This CDR3 region has 14 residues. Germline V gives CDR1 KGHSH, CDR2 LQKENI. CDR3 sequence reads: CASSPRGINTEAFF. In DNA, the CDR3 is TGTGCCAGCTCACCCAGGGGAATAAACACTGAAGCTTTCTTT.

The genes are TRBV7-2 and TRBJ1-2; TRBD1 agrees at 9 bases. Trimming cost V 4 bases and J 8 bases; bases outside gene matches: 2. CDR3 length equals 12 residues. Germline V gene lookup returns CDR1 SGHTA and CDR2 FQGNSA. The CDR3 DNA is TGTGCCAGCAGCTGGGACAGGGAGGGCTACACCTTC. This sequence encodes CASSWDREGYTF.

This chain connects TRBV7-8 to TRBJ2-5; D not resolved. Germline V gene sequence: CDR1 SGHVS, CDR2 FQNEAQ. Trimming pared 0 bases from V and 5 bases from J, leaving 4 bases between. The CDR3 spans 12 residues. CDR3: CASSLARETQYF. The DNA for the CDR3 is TGTGCCAGCAGCTTAGCTCGGGAGACCCAGTACTTC.

The table lists this clone with a count of one. The gene calls are TRBV4-1 and TRBJ1-6; 8 bases are shared with TRBD1. V shed 0 bases, J shed 1 base, and the junction held 5 bases outside the gene matches. CDR1 MGHRA and CDR2 YSYEKL come from the germline V gene. The CDR3 length is 18 residues. CDR3 sequence (DNA): TGCGCCAGCAGCCAAGAGGCAGGGGGCGCTTCCTATAATTCACCCCTCCACTTT. This sequence encodes CASSQEAGGASYNSPLHF.

The genes are TRBV5-5 and TRBJ1-1; D remains ambiguous. V gave up 4 bases and J gave up 5 bases, with 15 bases separating them. The CDR3 extends over 14 amino acids. Germline-derived CDR1 and CDR2 are SGHKS and YYEKEE (reference sequence). The CDR3 bases are TGTGCCAGCAGCCTCGGCCGGGGAGGGACTGAAGCTTTCTTT. It yields the protein CASSLGRGGTEAFF. Based on the CDR3 plus reference TRBV5-5 and TRBJ1-1, the full variable domain is DAGVTQSPTHLIKTRGQQVTLRCSPISGHKSVSWYQQVLGQGPQFIFQYYEKEERGRGNFPDRFSARQFPNYSSELNVNALLLGDSALYLCASSLGRGGTEAFFGQGTRLTVV.

This clone has only a few counts. V usage is TRBV7-7 and J usage is TRBJ2-1, with 11 bases matching TRBD2. J lost 9 bases, V lost 4 bases, and 17 bases had no gene match. CDR1 is SSHAT and CDR2 is FNYEAQ in the germline V gene (reference sequence). The CDR3 extends over 18 amino acids. The CDR3 bases are TGTGCCAGCAGCTCCCAACCTGCAGGTAGCGGGAGGGGAAGTGAGCAGTTCTTC. As protein: CASSSQPAGSGRGSEQFF.

On this clone itself: This specimen includes other DNA sequences encoding the same CDR3. The chain joins TRBV2 to TRBJ2-7, with D possibly TRBD2 on 6 matching bases. V shed 7 bases and J shed 4 bases, with 32 bases lying between them. The germline V gene has CDR1 SNHLY and CDR2 FYNNEI. The CDR3 is made up of 19 amino acids. CDR3: CASIIGGSTGGIYGYEQYF. The CDR3 DNA reads TGTGCCAGCATTATTGGGGGATCAACAGGAGGGATTTACGGGTACGAGCAGTACTTC. The whole variable domain, filled in from reference TRBV2 and TRBJ2-7, reads EPEVTQTPSHQVTQMGQEVILRCVPISNHLYFYWYRQILGQKVEFLVSFYNNEISEKSEIFDDQFSVERPDGSNFTLKIRSTKLEDSAMYFCASIIGGSTGGIYGYEQYFGPGTRLTVT.

The rearrangement links TRBV11-2 to TRBJ1-4, with 8 bases matching TRBD1. CDR1 and CDR2 from the germline V gene are SGHAT and FQNNGV. The V gene end was trimmed by 1 base and the J gene end by 8 bases; junction bases not matched to a gene: 6. The CDR3 consists of 15 residues. In DNA, the CDR3 is TGTGCCAGCAGCTTAGGAGGGACAGGAGACGAAAAACTGTTTTTT. Amino acids: CASSLGGTGDEKLFF.

This clone has only a few counts. The chain recombines TRBV6-5 with TRBJ1-2; D may be TRBD1 (6 bases). V gave up 5 bases and J gave up 3 bases, with 10 bases separating them. CDR3 length: 13 amino acids. Germline V gene lookup returns CDR1 MNHEY and CDR2 SVGAGI. Here the CDR3 DNA reads TGTGCCAGCAGTAGGACAGCAGACTATGGCTACACCTTC. As protein: CASSRTADYGYTF.

The CDR3 protein is CAISGGQKNTEAFF. The DNA for the CDR3 is TGTGCCATCAGTGGGGGGCAGAAGAACACTGAAGCTTTCTTT. The chain recombines TRBV10-3 with TRBJ1-1, with D tentatively TRBD1 (6 bases). Trimming cost V 4 bases and J 1 base, with 10 bases left between them. This CDR3 region has 14 residues. In germline, CDR1 is ENHRY, CDR2 SYGVKD.